This T cell receptor beta chain originates from a study of blood T cell repertoires in COVID-19. The wider study: Nucleic acid was either cDNA or gDNA, and it came from T cells, B-cell-depleted T cells, or PBMCs.

As handled by the study authors: By means of reference gene primer amplification, nucleated cell counts were estimated. The data were produced by immunoSEQ multiplex PCR, yet TCRdb's version contains in-frame clones alone and is incomplete. From that table come the V and J calls and clone size; the DNA was used to work out D and trimming. This sample has about 71,000 clones, with 75% to 90% found just once. The V gene's germline CDR1 is SNHLY and CDR2 FYNNEI. The CDR3 length is 14 residues. The V and J ends lost 8 bases and 2 bases respectively, with 12 bases between them. Sample: peripheral blood. This clonotype was obtained from a man between 50 and 59 years old with active COVID-19. The J gene is TRBJ2-2, the V gene TRBV2; D is perhaps TRBD2 (6 bases). As DNA, the CDR3 is TGTGCCAGCGGAAGACTAGAAAACACCGGGGAGCTGTTTTTT. This encodes CASGRLENTGELFF.